The entry that follows covers one TCR beta chain sequence. Its specificity is not known. This sample was included in a study of cytomegalovirus exposure and HLA in healthy donors. Background on the study: Genetic ancestry analysis placed approximately 80% of the approximately 390 donors that were genotyped in the Caucasian-associated cluster.

The study, taken as a whole, reports: An observed cluster of highly shared sequence variants was recorded as a likely sequencing artifact. HLA alleles showed associations with around 15,000 TCR beta sequences in a later analysis, at a 0.05 false discovery rate.

In the PCR, 60 Vbeta and 13 Jbeta primers were used. Clones were read by immunoSEQ multiplex PCR, and TCRdb kept only the in-frame ones, dropping some. This sample yields 130,000 or so clones, of which roughly four fifths are seen a single time; 3.1% belongs to the top ten. The germline V gene encodes CDR1 LNHDA and CDR2 SQIVND (reference sequence). The ends lost 3 bases at V and 7 bases at J; junction bases unmatched: 8. The CDR3 has 15 amino acids. This receptor was identified in a man younger than 45 in good health and CMV-seronegative. The sample was PBMCs. The chain is built from TRBV19 and TRBJ1-5; 8 positions agree with TRBD1. CDR3 coding DNA: TGTGCCAGTAGTATGGGGGCAGGGGGCGGGCAGCCCCAGCATTTT. Translating it yields CASSMGAGGGQPQHF.